These 5 T cell receptor beta chains came from one sample sequenced in a study of blood T cell repertoires in COVID-19 (dated by TCRdb to 2018 to 2021). The library was produced with the immunoSEQ multiplex PCR assay. Here the immuneACCESS table is served through TCRdb, limited to in-frame sequences with V and J called. Missing clones are a known gap in these copies; in checked studies unresolved V genes cover under half, and the rest lacks a known reason. The sample records 30,000 to 35,000 clones, roughly 89% of which are singletons. Roughly 28% of the sample is taken by the ten largest. The specimen sequenced was peripheral blood. These receptors all come from a man older than 75 with acute or convalescent COVID-19.

The chain links TRBV11-2 to TRBJ1-1; D is uncertain. Germline CDR1 and CDR2: SGHAT and FQNNGV. V was trimmed by 0 bases and J by 2 bases, leaving 10 bases between them. The CDR3 consists of 15 residues. CDR3 sequence: CASSLEMPTNTEAFF. CDR3 coding DNA: TGTGCCAGCAGCTTAGAGATGCCCACAAACACTGAAGCTTTCTTT.

The rearrangement links TRBV7-2 to TRBJ2-3; D perhaps matches TRBD2 (6 bases). The CDR3 is 16 residues long. Between the trimmed V and J ends, which lost 1 base and 1 base, there was a span of 12 bases. Germline V gene data show CDR1 as SGHTA and CDR2 as FQGNSA. The CDR3: CASSLDYASGTDTQYF. As DNA, the CDR3 is TGTGCCAGCAGCTTAGACTACGCTAGCGGCACAGATACGCAGTATTTT. Combining the CDR3 with reference TRBV7-2 and TRBJ2-3 gives the whole variable domain GAGVSQSPSNKVTEKGKDVELRCDPISGHTALYWYRQSLGQGLEFLIYFQGNSAPDKSGLPSDRFSAERTGGSVSTLTIQRTQQEDSAVYLCASSLDYASGTDTQYFGPGTRLTVL.

The chain is built from TRBV7-9 and TRBJ1-2, with D perhaps matching TRBD1 (6 bases). Germline CDR1 is SEHNR and CDR2 is FQNEAQ (reference sequence). The CDR3 extends over 17 amino acids. Trimming stripped 4 bases from V and 2 bases from J, with 20 bases between. CDR3 region: CASSSADSLVQNYGYTF. The DNA for the CDR3 is TGTGCCAGCAGCTCTGCGGACAGTTTGGTCCAAAACTATGGCTACACCTTC.

This clone was seen a single time. The chain links TRBV11-2 to TRBJ2-2; TRBD2 might be the D (6 bases). Trimming removed 5 bases at V and 5 bases at J, with 12 bases between. Germline CDR1 reads SGHAT; CDR2 reads FQNNGV. The CDR3 has 14 residues. For the CDR3, the DNA is TGTGCCAGCAGCCTCGGGACTCCGACCGGGGAGCTGTTTTTT. It translates to CASSLGTPTGELFF.

The chain combines TRBV2 with TRBJ2-5; TRBD2 agrees at 9 bases. V trimming: 9 bases; J trimming: 6 bases; junction bases outside the gene matches: 11. The CDR3 consists of 14 residues. Germline V gene data show CDR1 as SNHLY and CDR2 as FYNNEI. The CDR3 nucleotides read TGTGCCAGTTTAGCGGGAGACCCTGGACAGACCCAGTACTTC. It specifies CASLAGDPGQTQYF.